The clone carrying this T cell receptor beta chain appeared a few times. This record belongs to a study of blood T cell repertoires in COVID-19. CDR1 SNHLY and CDR2 FYNNEI come from the germline V gene. The V and J ends lost 3 bases and 7 bases respectively, with 13 bases between them. CDR3 length equals 15 residues. Clones were sequenced by immunoSEQ multiplex PCR, and TCRdb holds only the in-frame ones, with some missing. The data show 250,000 to 300,000 clones, with 85% to 90% seen just once and roughly 10% held by the top ten. Input material: peripheral blood. The TCR comes from a woman between 25 and 40 years old with COVID-19, enrolled during active disease. This sequence joins TRBV2 and TRBJ1-6; D is perhaps TRBD1 (6 bases). The CDR3 loop is CASSDPRGGNSPLHF. The CDR3, as DNA: TGTGCCAGCAGTGACCCCAGGGGAGGGAATTCACCCCTCCACTTT.